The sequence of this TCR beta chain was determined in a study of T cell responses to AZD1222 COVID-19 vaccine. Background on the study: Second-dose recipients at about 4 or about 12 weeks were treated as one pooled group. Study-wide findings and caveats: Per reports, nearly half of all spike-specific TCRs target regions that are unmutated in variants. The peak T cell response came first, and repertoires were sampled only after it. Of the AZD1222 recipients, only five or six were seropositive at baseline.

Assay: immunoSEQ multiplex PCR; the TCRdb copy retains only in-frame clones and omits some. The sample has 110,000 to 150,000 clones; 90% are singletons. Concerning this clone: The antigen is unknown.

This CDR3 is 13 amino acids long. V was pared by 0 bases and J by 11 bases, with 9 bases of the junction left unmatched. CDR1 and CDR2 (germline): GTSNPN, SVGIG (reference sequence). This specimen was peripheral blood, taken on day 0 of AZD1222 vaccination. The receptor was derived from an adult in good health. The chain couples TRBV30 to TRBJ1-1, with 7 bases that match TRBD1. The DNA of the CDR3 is TGTGCCTGGAGTGTAGGCAGGGGGATAGATGCTTTCTTT. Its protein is CAWSVGRGIDAFF.